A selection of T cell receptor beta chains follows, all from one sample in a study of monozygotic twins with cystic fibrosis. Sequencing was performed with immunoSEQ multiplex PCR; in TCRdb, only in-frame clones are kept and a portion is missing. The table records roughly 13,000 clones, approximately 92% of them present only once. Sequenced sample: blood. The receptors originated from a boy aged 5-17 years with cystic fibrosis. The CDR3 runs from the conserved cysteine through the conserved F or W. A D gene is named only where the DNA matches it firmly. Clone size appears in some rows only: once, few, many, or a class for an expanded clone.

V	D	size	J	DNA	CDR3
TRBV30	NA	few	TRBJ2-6	TGTGCCTGGAGTGTGTGGCGGCGCAGCTCTGGGGCCAACGTCCTGACTTTC	CAWSVWRRSSGANVLTF
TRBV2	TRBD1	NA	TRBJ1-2	TGTGCCAGCAGTTCCGGGACAGGGGTGTGGTATGGCTACACCTTC	CASSSGTGVWYGYTF
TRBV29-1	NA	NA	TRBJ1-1	TGCAGAACAAGGAGACACACTGAAGCTTTCTTT	CRTRRHTEAFF
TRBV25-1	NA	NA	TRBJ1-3	TGTGCCAGCAGTTGGACAGTGGACGGAAACACCATATATTTT	CASSWTVDGNTIYF
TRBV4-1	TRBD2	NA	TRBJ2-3	TGCGCCAGCAGCCTCCTAGCGGGAGTGTTGAGTAGCACAGATACGCAGTATTTT	CASSLLAGVLSSTDTQYF
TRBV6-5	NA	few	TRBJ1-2	TGTGCCAGCAGTTACGGGCAGGCCAGCTATGGCTACACCTTC	CASSYGQASYGYTF
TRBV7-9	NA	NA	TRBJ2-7	TGTGCCAGCAGCCCACCCGGCGGGGCCGGCTACGAGCAGTACTTC	CASSPPGGAGYEQYF
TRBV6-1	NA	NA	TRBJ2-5	TGTGCCAGCAGTGAATTCGGGCCGGGGTTAAAAGAGACCCAGTACTTC	CASSEFGPGLKETQYF
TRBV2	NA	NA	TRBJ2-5	TGTGCCAGCGAGGGGATCGGATTTGAAAATTTGTGGGAGACCCAGTACTTC	CASEGIGFENLWETQYF
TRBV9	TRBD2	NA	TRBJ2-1	TGTGCCAGCAGCGTAGACCTAGCGGGGGTACGTGAGCAGTTCTTC	CASSVDLAGVREQFF
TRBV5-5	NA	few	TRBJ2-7	TGTGCCAGCAGCTTGGGGGTCAGGTCAGCCTACGAGCAGTACTTC	CASSLGVRSAYEQYF
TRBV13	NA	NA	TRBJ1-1	TGTGCCAGCAGTAGACCGGGCTTCGGCACTGAAGCTTTCTTT	CASSRPGFGTEAFF
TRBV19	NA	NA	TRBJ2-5	TGTGCCAGTTCAGACCAGGGGCCGCAAGAGACCCAGTACTTC	CASSDQGPQETQYF
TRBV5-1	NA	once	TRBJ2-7	TGCGCCAGCAGCTTGGGCGGCCAGGGCCACGAGCAGTACTTC	CASSLGGQGHEQYF
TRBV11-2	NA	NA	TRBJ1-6	TGTGCCAGCAGCTTAGGGGCAGGGTGGGATTCACCCCTCCACTTT	CASSLGAGWDSPLHF
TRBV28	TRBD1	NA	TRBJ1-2	TGTGCCAGCAGGACCGTCGGGACAGGGTATAACTATGGCTACACCTTC	CASRTVGTGYNYGYTF
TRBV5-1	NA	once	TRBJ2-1	TGCGCCAGCAGCTTGCAAGCGGTCTACAATGAGCAGTTCTTC	CASSLQAVYNEQFF
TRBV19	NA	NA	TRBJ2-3	TGTGCCAGTAGTATGGGAGTAACGAGGGATACGCAGTATTTT	CASSMGVTRDTQYF